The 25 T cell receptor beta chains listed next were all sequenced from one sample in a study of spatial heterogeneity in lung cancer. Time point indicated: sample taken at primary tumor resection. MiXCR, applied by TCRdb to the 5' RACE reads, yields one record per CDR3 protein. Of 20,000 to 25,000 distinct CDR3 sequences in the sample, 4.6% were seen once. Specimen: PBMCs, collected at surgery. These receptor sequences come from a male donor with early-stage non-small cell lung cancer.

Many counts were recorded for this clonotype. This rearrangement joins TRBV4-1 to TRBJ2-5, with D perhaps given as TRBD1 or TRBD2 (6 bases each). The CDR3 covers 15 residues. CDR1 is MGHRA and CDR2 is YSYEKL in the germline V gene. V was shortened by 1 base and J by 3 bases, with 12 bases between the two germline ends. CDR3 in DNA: TGCGCCAGCAGCCAAGTCAACAGGGAGGAAGAGACCCAGTACTTC. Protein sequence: CASSQVNREEETQYF.

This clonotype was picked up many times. CDR3 amino acids: CATSDGSQETQYF. The CDR3 region has the DNA TGTGCCACCAGTGATGGATCCCAAGAGACCCAGTACTTC. This sequence joins TRBV24-1 and TRBJ2-5; D remains unclear. The CDR3 has 13 amino acids. Germline CDR1 reads KGHDR; CDR2 reads SFDVKD. The germline V and J ends were trimmed by 3 bases and 1 base, with 5 bases remaining between them.

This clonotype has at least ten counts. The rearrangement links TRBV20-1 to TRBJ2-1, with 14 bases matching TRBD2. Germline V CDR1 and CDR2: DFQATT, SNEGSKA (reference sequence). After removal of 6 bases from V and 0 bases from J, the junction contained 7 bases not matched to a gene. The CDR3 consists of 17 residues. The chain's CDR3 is CSAMGLAGAISYNEQFF. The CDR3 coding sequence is TGCAGTGCGATGGGACTAGCGGGGGCAATCTCCTACAATGAGCAGTTCTTC.

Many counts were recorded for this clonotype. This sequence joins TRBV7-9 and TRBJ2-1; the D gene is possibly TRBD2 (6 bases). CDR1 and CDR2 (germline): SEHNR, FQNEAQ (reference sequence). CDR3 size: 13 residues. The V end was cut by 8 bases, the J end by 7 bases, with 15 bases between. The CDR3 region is CASLIGGRNEQFF. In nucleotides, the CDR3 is TGTGCCAGCCTGATCGGGGGACGGAATGAGCAGTTCTTC.

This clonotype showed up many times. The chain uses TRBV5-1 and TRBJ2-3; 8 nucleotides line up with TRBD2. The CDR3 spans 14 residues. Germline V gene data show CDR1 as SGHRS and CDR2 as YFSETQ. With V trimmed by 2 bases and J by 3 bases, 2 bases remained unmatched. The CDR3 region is CASSFSGATDTQYF. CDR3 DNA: TGCGCCAGCAGCTTTAGCGGGGCGACAGATACGCAGTATTTT.

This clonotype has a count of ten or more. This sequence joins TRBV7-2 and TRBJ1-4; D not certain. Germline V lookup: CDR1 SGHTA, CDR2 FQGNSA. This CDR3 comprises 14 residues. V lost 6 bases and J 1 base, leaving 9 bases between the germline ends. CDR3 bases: TGTGCCAGCAGAAACAGAATAACTAATGAAAAACTGTTTTTT. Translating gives CASRNRITNEKLFF.

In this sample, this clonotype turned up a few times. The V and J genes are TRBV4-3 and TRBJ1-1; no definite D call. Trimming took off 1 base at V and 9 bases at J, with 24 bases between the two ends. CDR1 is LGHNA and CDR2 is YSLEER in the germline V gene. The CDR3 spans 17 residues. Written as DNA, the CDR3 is TGCGCCAGCAGCCAAGTTTCCCGGTCCGACGCAACTCGAAAAGCTTTCTTT. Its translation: CASSQVSRSDATRKAFF.

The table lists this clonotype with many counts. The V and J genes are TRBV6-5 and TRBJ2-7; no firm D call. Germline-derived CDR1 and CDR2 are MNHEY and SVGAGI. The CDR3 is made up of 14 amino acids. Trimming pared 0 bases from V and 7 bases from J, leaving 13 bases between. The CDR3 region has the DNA TGTGCCAGCAGTTACTCGTTCACCGTTCGGGAGCAGTACTTC. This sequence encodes CASSYSFTVREQYF.

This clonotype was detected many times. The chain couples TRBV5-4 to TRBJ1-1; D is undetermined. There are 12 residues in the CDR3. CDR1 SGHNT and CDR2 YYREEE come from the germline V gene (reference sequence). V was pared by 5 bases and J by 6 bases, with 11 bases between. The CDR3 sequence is CASSTDGPEAFF. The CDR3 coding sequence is TGTGCCAGCAGTACCGACGGGCCTGAAGCTTTCTTT.

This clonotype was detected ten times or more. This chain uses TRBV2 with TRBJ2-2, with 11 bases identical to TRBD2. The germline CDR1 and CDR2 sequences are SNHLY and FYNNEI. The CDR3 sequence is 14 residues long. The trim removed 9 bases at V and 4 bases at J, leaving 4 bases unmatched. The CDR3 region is CASGTSGFTGELFF. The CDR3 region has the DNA TGTGCCAGTGGGACTAGCGGTTTCACCGGGGAGCTGTTTTTT.

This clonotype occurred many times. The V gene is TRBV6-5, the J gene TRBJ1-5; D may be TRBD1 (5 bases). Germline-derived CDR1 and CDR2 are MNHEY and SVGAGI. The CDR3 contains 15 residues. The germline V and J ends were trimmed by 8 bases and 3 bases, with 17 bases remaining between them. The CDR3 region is CASSLTGGDNQPQHF. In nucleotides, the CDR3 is TGTGCCAGCTCCCTTACTGGAGGGGACAATCAGCCCCAGCATTTT.

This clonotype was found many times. The CDR3 region has the DNA TGCGCCAGCAGCTTGGTCAGCTCCTACAATGAGCAGTTCTTC. This codes for CASSLVSSYNEQFF. The chain uses TRBV5-1 and TRBJ2-1; no definite D call. Germline CDR1 SGHRS, CDR2 YFSETQ. The CDR3 is 14 residues long. Trimming took 0 bases from V and 0 from J, leaving 4 bases between them.

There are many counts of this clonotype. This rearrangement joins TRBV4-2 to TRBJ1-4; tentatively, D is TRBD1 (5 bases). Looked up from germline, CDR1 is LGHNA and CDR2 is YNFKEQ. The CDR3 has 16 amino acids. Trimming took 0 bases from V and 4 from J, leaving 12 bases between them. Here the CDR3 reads CASSQEGTSVNEKLFF. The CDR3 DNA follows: TGTGCCAGCAGCCAAGAAGGGACTAGCGTTAATGAAAAACTGTTTTTT.

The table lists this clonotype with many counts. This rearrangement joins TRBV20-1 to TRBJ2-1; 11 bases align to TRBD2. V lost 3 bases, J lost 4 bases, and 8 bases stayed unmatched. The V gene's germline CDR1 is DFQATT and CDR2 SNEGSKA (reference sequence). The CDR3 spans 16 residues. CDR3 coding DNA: TGCAGTGCTAGGATAGCGGGGGGGTTTTCGTACAATGAGCAGTTCTTC. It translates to CSARIAGGFSYNEQFF.

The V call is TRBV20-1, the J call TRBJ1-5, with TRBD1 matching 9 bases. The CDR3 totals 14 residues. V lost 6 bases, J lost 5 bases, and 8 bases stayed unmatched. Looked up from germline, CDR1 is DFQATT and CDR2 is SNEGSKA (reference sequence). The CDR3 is CSAARDRDYQPQHF. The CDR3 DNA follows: TGCAGTGCCGCCAGGGACAGGGATTATCAGCCCCAGCATTTT.

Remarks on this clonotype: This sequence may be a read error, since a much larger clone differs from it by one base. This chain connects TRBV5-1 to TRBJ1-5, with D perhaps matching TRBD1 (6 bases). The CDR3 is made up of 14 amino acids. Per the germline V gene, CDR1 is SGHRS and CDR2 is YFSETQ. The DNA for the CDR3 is TGCGTCAGCAGCGCGGACAGTAGCAATCAGCCCCAGCATTTT. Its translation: CVSSADSSNQPQHF.

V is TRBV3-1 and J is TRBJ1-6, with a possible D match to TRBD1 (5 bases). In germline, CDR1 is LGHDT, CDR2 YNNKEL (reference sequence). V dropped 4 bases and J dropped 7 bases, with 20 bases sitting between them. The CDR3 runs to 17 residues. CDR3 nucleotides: TGTGCCAGCAGCCTAAGGAAGGGGAGCCGCGAAAATTCACCCCTCCACTTT. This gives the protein CASSLRKGSRENSPLHF.

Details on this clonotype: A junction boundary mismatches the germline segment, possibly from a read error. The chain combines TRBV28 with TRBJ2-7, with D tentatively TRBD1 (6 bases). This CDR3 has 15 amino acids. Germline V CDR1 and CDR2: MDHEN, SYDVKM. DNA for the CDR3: TGTGCCACCAGTTTCACCGGGACACCGTATTACGAGCAGTACTTC. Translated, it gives CATSFTGTPYYEQYF.

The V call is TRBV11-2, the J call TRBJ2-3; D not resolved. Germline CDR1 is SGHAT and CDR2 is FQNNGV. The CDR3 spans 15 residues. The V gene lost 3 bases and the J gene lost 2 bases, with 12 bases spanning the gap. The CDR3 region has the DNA TGTGCCAGCAGCTTTATAAGTGGAGACACAGATACGCAGTATTTT. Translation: CASSFISGDTDTQYF.

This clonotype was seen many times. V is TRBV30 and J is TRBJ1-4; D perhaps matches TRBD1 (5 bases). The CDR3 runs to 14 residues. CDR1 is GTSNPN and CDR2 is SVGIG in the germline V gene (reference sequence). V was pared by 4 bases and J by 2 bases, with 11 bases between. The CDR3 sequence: CAWNSGGTNEKLFF. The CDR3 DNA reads TGTGCCTGGAATTCGGGGGGTACTAATGAAAAACTGTTTTTT.

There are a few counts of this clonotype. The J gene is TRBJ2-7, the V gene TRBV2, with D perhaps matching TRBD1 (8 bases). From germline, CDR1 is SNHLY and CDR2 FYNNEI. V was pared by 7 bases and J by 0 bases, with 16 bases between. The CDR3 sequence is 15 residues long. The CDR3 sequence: CASTSTGEGSYEQYF. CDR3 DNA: TGTGCCAGCACCTCGACAGGGGAGGGCTCCTACGAGCAGTACTTC.

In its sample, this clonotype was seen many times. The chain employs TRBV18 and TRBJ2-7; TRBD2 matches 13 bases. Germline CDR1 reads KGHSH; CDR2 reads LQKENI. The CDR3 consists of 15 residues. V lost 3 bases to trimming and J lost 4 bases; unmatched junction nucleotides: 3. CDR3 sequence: CASSPRTSGSYEQYF. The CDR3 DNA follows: TGTGCCAGCTCACCTAGGACTAGCGGGAGTTACGAGCAGTACTTC.

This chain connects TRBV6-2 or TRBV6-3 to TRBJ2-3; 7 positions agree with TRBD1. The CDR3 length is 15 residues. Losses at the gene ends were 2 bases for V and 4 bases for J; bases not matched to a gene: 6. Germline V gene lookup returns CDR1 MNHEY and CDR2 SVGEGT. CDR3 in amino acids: CASSYEGAPSDTQYF. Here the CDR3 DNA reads TGTGCCAGCAGTTACGAGGGGGCACCATCAGATACGCAGTATTTT.

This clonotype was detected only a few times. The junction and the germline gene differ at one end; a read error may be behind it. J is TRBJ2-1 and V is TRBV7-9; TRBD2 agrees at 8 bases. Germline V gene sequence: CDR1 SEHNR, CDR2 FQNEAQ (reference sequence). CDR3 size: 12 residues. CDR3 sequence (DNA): TGTGCCAGCAGCTCGGACTGGGGACTAGTGATCTTC. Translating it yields CASSSDWGLVIF.

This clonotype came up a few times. CDR3 sequence (DNA): TGCAGTGCTGAGAGGGGGATCGACTCCTACAATGAGCAGTTCTTC. Translated, it gives CSAERGIDSYNEQFF. V usage is TRBV20-1 and J usage is TRBJ2-1; D possibly corresponds to TRBD1 (6 bases). V was pared by 5 bases and J by 0 bases, with 14 bases between. Germline V gives CDR1 DFQATT, CDR2 SNEGSKA (reference sequence). This CDR3 is built from 15 residues.